The next 6 T cell receptor beta chains were all read from a single sample in a study of blood T cell repertoires in COVID-19. Sequenced by immunoSEQ multiplex PCR; TCRdb stores in-frame clones only, minus some. The sample consists of tens of thousands of clones, over 75% of them appearing once. The sequenced material came from peripheral blood. The receptors were sampled from a human donor with active COVID-19. The donor label of this sample is uncertain.

This chain uses TRBV7-9 with TRBJ2-5; the match to TRBD2 covers 9 bases. The V and J ends lost 0 bases and 4 bases, in that order; junction bases with no gene match: 9. Germline V gives CDR1 SEHNR, CDR2 FQNEAQ (reference sequence). This CDR3 is 17 amino acids long. The CDR3 DNA sequence: TGTGCCAGCAGCTTAGCATACGGCGGTAGCGGGGGAGAGACCCAGTACTTC. Protein sequence: CASSLAYGGSGGETQYF.

The CDR3 here is CASSAGAGNTIYF. The CDR3, as DNA: TGTGCCAGCAGTGCCGGGGCTGGAAACACCATATATTTT. V usage is TRBV2 and J usage is TRBJ1-3; D is undetermined. This CDR3 comprises 13 residues. CDR1 SNHLY and CDR2 FYNNEI come from the germline V gene. V shed 4 bases and J shed 2 bases, with 6 bases lying between them.

This chain uses TRBV19 with TRBJ2-2, with unresolved D. CDR1 LNHDA and CDR2 SQIVND come from the germline V gene (reference sequence). V dropped 6 bases and J dropped 4 bases, with 6 bases sitting between them. The CDR3 has 12 amino acids. The CDR3 DNA is TGTGCCAGTAGGCTCGGCACCGGGGAGCTGTTTTTT. Translated, it gives CASRLGTGELFF.

The chain links TRBV5-1 to TRBJ1-5; D is perhaps TRBD1 (6 bases). CDR3 length: 14 residues. Per the germline V gene, CDR1 is SGHRS and CDR2 is YFSETQ. Deletions cut 4 bases from V and 5 bases from J, with 13 bases between. The CDR3 DNA is TGCGCCAGCAGCGAGGGGTCAGGGGATCAGCCCCAGCATTTT. Its protein product is CASSEGSGDQPQHF.

The gene calls are TRBV7-9 and TRBJ2-7; D remains unclear. The CDR3 has 11 residues. The ends were cut back, 5 bases at V and 2 bases at J, with 4 bases in the middle. Per the germline V gene, CDR1 is SEHNR and CDR2 is FQNEAQ (reference sequence). DNA for the CDR3: TGTGCCAGCAGCGGGCCCTACGAGCAGTACTTC. As protein: CASSGPYEQYF.

J is TRBJ1-1 and V is TRBV19; 12 nucleotides agree with TRBD1. This CDR3 is built from 17 residues. Germline values: CDR1 LNHDA, CDR2 SQIVND (reference sequence). J lost 4 bases, V lost 1 base, and 7 bases had no gene match. The CDR3 nucleotides are TGTGCCAGTAGTATAGCTGGGACAGGGGGCGGCGGCACTGAAGCTTTCTTT. This gives the protein CASSIAGTGGGGTEAFF.